The 19 T cell receptor beta chains presented below share a single source sample, sequenced in a study of blood T cell repertoires in COVID-19. Sequencing was performed with immunoSEQ multiplex PCR; in TCRdb, only in-frame clones are kept and a portion is missing. Among a few hundred thousand clones listed, 85% to 90% were seen once. The sample comprised PBMCs or T cells enriched from blood (not recorded which). These receptors all come from a woman aged 40 to 50 who had recovered from COVID-19.

The chain couples TRBV7-2 to TRBJ1-2; 8 positions match TRBD1. The germline CDR1 and CDR2 sequences are SGHTA and FQGNSA. There are 15 residues in the CDR3. V trimming: 2 bases; J trimming: 6 bases; junction bases outside the gene matches: 8. For the CDR3, the DNA is TGTGCCAGCAGCTTATTGAAAACAGGGGGAAATGGCTACACCTTC. It yields the protein CASSLLKTGGNGYTF.

This clone was observed a handful of times. This chain uses TRBV7-9 with TRBJ1-5, with 12 bases aligning to TRBD1. V dropped 5 bases and J dropped 6; count of bases not matched to a gene: 8. CDR1 is SEHNR and CDR2 is FQNEAQ in the germline V gene (reference sequence). This CDR3 spans 16 amino acids. The CDR3 region is CASSQGTGGGSQPQHF. The CDR3 DNA follows: TGTGCCAGCAGCCAAGGGACAGGGGGCGGAAGTCAGCCCCAGCATTTT.

The chain combines TRBV14 with TRBJ1-3; a possible D gene is TRBD1 (6 bases). The germline CDR1 and CDR2 sequences are SGHDN and FVKESK. With 2 bases removed from V and 4 bases from J, the gap between germline ends came to 15 bases. This CDR3 contains 16 residues. The CDR3 DNA sequence: TGTGCCAGCAGCCAATCAATACAGGGTTTCGGAAACACCATATATTTT. Translation: CASSQSIQGFGNTIYF.

The chain uses TRBV11-2 and TRBJ2-5, with D possibly being TRBD2 (6 bases). V lost 2 bases, J lost 1 base, and 11 bases lay in between. The CDR3 is made up of 15 amino acids. Germline V gene data show CDR1 as SGHAT and CDR2 as FQNNGV. DNA of the CDR3: TGTGCCAGCAGCTTATCCAACGGGGGCCAAGAGACCCAGTACTTC. Its protein product is CASSLSNGGQETQYF.

The chain carries TRBV10-3 and TRBJ2-2, with TRBD2 as a possible D gene (5 bases). Trimming took 3 bases from V and 3 from J, leaving 14 bases between them. CDR1 is ENHRY, CDR2 SYGVKD, per germline. CDR3 length: 16 amino acids. The CDR3 DNA reads as TGTGCCATCAGTGACAAAAACCGGGGAGACACCGGGGAGCTGTTTTTT. The encoded protein is CAISDKNRGDTGELFF.

This rearrangement joins TRBV9 to TRBJ2-3; D ambiguous. The length of the CDR3 is 15 residues. Germline V gives CDR1 SGDLS, CDR2 YYNGEE. V lost 6 bases and J lost 3, with 17 bases in between. CDR3 loop: CASTKAARQTDTQYF. The CDR3 DNA reads TGTGCCAGCACTAAGGCAGCCAGGCAGACAGATACGCAGTATTTT.

This CDR3 reads CASSHPRGTGVLEQYF. Here the CDR3 DNA reads TGTGCCAGCAGCCATCCGCGCGGGACAGGGGTGTTGGAGCAGTACTTC. The rearrangement uses TRBV7-8 and TRBJ2-7; 10 nucleotides line up with TRBD1. The length of the CDR3 is 16 residues. The germline gives CDR1 SGHVS, CDR2 FQNEAQ. Trimming at V came to 5 bases and at J to 7 bases, leaving 14 bases not matched to a gene.

The chain links TRBV27 to TRBJ2-7; D may be TRBD2 (6 bases). V gave up 6 bases and J gave up 5 bases, with 23 bases separating them. CDR3 length: 16 residues. The germline CDR1 and CDR2 sequences are MNHEY and SMNVEV (reference sequence). The CDR3 protein is CASRGSFGHWGDEQYF. The CDR3 coding sequence is TGTGCCAGCAGAGGGAGTTTTGGGCACTGGGGGGACGAGCAGTACTTC.

This chain connects TRBV5-4 to TRBJ1-1, with 9 bases matching TRBD1. Germline V gene lookup returns CDR1 SGHNT and CDR2 YYREEE (reference sequence). The V segment lost 1 base and the J segment 5 bases; nucleotides outside the gene matches: 12. This CDR3 comprises 17 residues. The CDR3 region is CASSLSGTGRGRTEAFF. DNA for the CDR3: TGTGCCAGCAGCTTGTCGGGGACAGGGAGGGGTAGGACTGAAGCTTTCTTT.

The chain couples TRBV9 to TRBJ2-5, with D possibly TRBD2 on 6 matching bases. This CDR3 spans 11 amino acids. Germline V CDR1 and CDR2: SGDLS, YYNGEE. Trimming pared 3 bases from V and 7 bases from J, leaving 7 bases between. CDR3 in amino acids: CASSGSGTQYF. The CDR3 DNA sequence: TGTGCCAGCAGCGGTAGCGGGACCCAGTACTTC.

The chain uses TRBV7-9 and TRBJ1-4, with D possibly matching TRBD1 (6 bases). The V gene lost 5 bases and the J gene lost 6 bases, with 16 bases spanning the gap. The CDR3 consists of 15 residues. Germline CDR1 SEHNR, CDR2 FQNEAQ (reference sequence). In DNA, the CDR3 is TGTGCCAGCAGCGTTTACAGGGATCTGGATGAAAAACTGTTTTTT. Amino acid sequence: CASSVYRDLDEKLFF.

This clone was observed a few times. The V and J genes are TRBV7-2 and TRBJ2-7; 8 bases are shared with TRBD2. CDR3 size: 15 residues. CDR1 is SGHTA and CDR2 is FQGNSA in the germline V gene. V lost 1 base and J lost 0; bases outside the gene matches: 2. The DNA of the CDR3 is TGTGCCAGCAGCTTAGGAGCGGGGGTCTCCTACGAGCAGTACTTC. Translation gives CASSLGAGVSYEQYF.

This rearrangement joins TRBV10-3 to TRBJ2-5; 9 bases map to TRBD2. Germline V CDR1 and CDR2: ENHRY, SYGVKD. V shed 4 bases and J 5 bases; nucleotides not matched to a gene: 8. There are 15 residues in the CDR3. The CDR3 spells CAISVGLATWETQYF. The CDR3 DNA sequence: TGTGCCATCAGTGTAGGACTAGCGACCTGGGAGACCCAGTACTTC.

This chain uses TRBV4-2 with TRBJ1-1, with D maybe TRBD1 (6 bases). This CDR3 spans 16 amino acids. V was cut by 1 base and J by 3 bases, with 15 bases left in between. Germline V gene sequence: CDR1 LGHNA, CDR2 YNFKEQ. The CDR3 DNA reads as TGTGCCAGCAGCCAAGCCTACAGGGTTATGGACACTGAAGCTTTCTTT. This sequence encodes CASSQAYRVMDTEAFF.

J is TRBJ2-3 and V is TRBV18; no clear D. CDR1 KGHSH and CDR2 LQKENI come from the germline V gene. Deletions cut 0 bases from V and 0 bases from J, with 7 bases between. This CDR3 contains 15 residues. Written as DNA, the CDR3 is TGTGCCAGCTCACCACCGGCCGCAAGCACAGATACGCAGTATTTT. Encoded protein: CASSPPAASTDTQYF.

The chain combines TRBV5-1 with TRBJ1-6, with unresolved D. The CDR3 spans 14 residues. V lost 1 base and J 9 bases, leaving 11 bases between the germline ends. Germline CDR1 is SGHRS and CDR2 is YFSETQ. This chain's CDR3 is CASSLSGLTSPLHF. The CDR3 nucleotides are TGCGCCAGCAGCTTGTCCGGACTAACTTCACCCCTCCACTTT.

This clone came up a few times. The V and J genes are TRBV7-2 and TRBJ1-3; TRBD1 is a possible D gene (6 bases). The CDR3 consists of 18 residues. The V end was cut by 1 base, the J end by 0 bases, with 16 bases between. The germline V gene encodes CDR1 SGHTA and CDR2 FQGNSA. CDR3 in amino acids: CASSLVFRQGSSGNTIYF. The CDR3 DNA reads TGTGCCAGCAGCTTAGTTTTCCGTCAGGGGAGCTCTGGAAACACCATATATTTT.

The genes are TRBV2 and TRBJ1-5; maybe TRBD1 (5 bases). This CDR3 is 14 amino acids long. Trimming took 3 bases from V and 2 from J, leaving 8 bases between them. Germline V gives CDR1 SNHLY, CDR2 FYNNEI. CDR3 sequence: CASSDEGGNQPQHF. DNA for the CDR3: TGTGCCAGCAGTGATGAAGGGGGCAATCAGCCCCAGCATTTT.

The rearrangement uses TRBV3-1 (or the pseudogene TRBV3-2) and TRBJ1-2, with D possibly matching TRBD1 (6 bases). The CDR3 covers 12 residues. Germline V lookup: CDR1 LGHDT, CDR2 YNNKEL (reference sequence). Trimming cost V 4 bases and J 14 bases, with 17 bases left between them. CDR3 protein: CASSLRRGATTF. CDR3 nucleotides: TGTGCCAGCAGCCTACGACGGGGGGCTACAACCTTC.